The 27 T cell receptor beta chains presented below share a single source sample, sequenced in a study of post-analysis software for immune sequencing data. The study's findings and limits: In patients, about five TRBV segments were more frequent than in controls, with TRBV5-6, TRBV5-1 and TRBV20-1 among them.

Researchers reported that TCR beta cDNA libraries carried unique molecular identifiers. TCRdb re-analysed the PCR reads in MiXCR, keeping a single row per CDR3 protein. This repertoire shows a few hundred thousand distinct CDR3 sequences, 30% to 45% found once; its top ten account for 4% to 6%. The antigens these receptors bind are not known. The sequencing sample was made of blood. These receptors were collected from a girl under 18 with multiple sclerosis.

This clonotype was counted between two and nine times. The rearrangement uses TRBV24-1 and TRBJ2-1; TRBD2 agrees at 11 bases. V gave up 4 bases and J gave up 8 bases; unmatched junction bases: 12. Per germline, CDR1 KGHDR and CDR2 SFDVKD. This CDR3 comprises 17 residues. CDR3: CATSDPITSGSGDEQFF. Here the CDR3 DNA reads TGTGCCACCAGTGACCCTATCACTAGCGGGAGTGGCGATGAGCAGTTCTTC.

This clonotype has a count of ten or more. This chain links TRBV5-1 with TRBJ2-1; 14 nucleotides line up with TRBD2. This CDR3 region has 15 residues. J gave up 7 bases and V 3 bases, and 3 bases lay outside the gene matches. The germline V gene has CDR1 SGHRS and CDR2 YFSETQ. CDR3 coding DNA: TGCGCCAGCAGCTCGGGACTAGCGGGAGCGAATGAGCAGTTCTTC. Its translation is CASSSGLAGANEQFF.

The DNA of the CDR3 is TGTGCCAGCAGTTTCGGGGTCGGGGCCTACAATGAGCAGTACTTC. Its translation: CASSFGVGAYNEQYF. The chain joins TRBV27 to TRBJ2-1; either TRBD1 or TRBD2 may fit D (5 bases each). The DNA end favors TRBJ2-7, so the J call may be wrong. The germline CDR1 and CDR2 sequences are MNHEY and SMNVEV (reference sequence). This CDR3 region has 15 residues.

This clonotype showed up many times. The CDR3 here is CASSILAGGLSYNEQFF. The DNA of the CDR3 is TGTGCCAGTAGTATATTAGCGGGGGGGCTTTCGTACAATGAGCAGTTCTTC. The chain couples TRBV19 to TRBJ2-1; 11 bases map to TRBD2. Germline V gene data show CDR1 as LNHDA and CDR2 as SQIVND (reference sequence). CDR3 length: 17 amino acids. Unmatched junction bases numbered 7, after V lost 2 bases and J lost 4 bases.

This clonotype was seen at least ten times. The CDR3 region has the DNA TGCAGTGCTACGACTAGACAGGGGGAAAACTATGGCTACACCTTC. The encoded protein is CSATTRQGENYGYTF. The gene calls are TRBV20-1 and TRBJ1-2; TRBD1 matches at 9 bases. The V gene end was trimmed by 4 bases and the J gene end by 2 bases; junction bases not matched to a gene: 8. From germline, CDR1 is DFQATT and CDR2 SNEGSKA (reference sequence). The CDR3 runs 15 residues.

This rearrangement joins TRBV12-3 or TRBV12-4 to TRBJ1-1; 9 bases map to TRBD1. V lost 1 base, J lost 0 bases, and 3 bases stayed unmatched. The CDR3 totals 16 residues. In nucleotides, the CDR3 is TGTGCCAGCAGTTTAGGACACAGGGGGCTGAACACTGAAGCTTTCTTT. This translates into CASSLGHRGLNTEAFF.

The chain links TRBV27 to TRBJ2-3; the D is unclear. The germline gives CDR1 MNHEY, CDR2 SMNVEV (reference sequence). The CDR3 contains 16 residues. The V end was cut by 2 bases, the J end by 2 bases, with 14 bases between. The CDR3 DNA sequence: TGTGCCAGCAGTTTAGCGGCCATTCCTACCACAGATACGCAGTATTTT. Translation: CASSLAAIPTTDTQYF.

V gene TRBV4-1 combines with J gene TRBJ2-4; 7 bases are shared with TRBD2. Near its end, the DNA agrees better with TRBJ2-7, so the J call may be wrong. Germline V gene lookup returns CDR1 MGHRA and CDR2 YSYEKL. The CDR3 length is 16 residues. The CDR3 spells CASSQEWGEGPYEQYF. DNA of the CDR3: TGCGCCAGCAGCCAAGAATGGGGGGAGGGCCCCTACGAGCAGTACTTC.

This clonotype was detected ten times or more. This chain uses TRBV7-3 with TRBJ2-1, with D maybe TRBD2 (6 bases). Germline V gives CDR1 SGHTA, CDR2 FQGTGA. The germline V and J ends were trimmed by 5 bases and 3 bases, with 17 bases remaining between them. This CDR3 spans 16 amino acids. The CDR3 protein is CASSPYEAGSYNEQFF. CDR3 in DNA: TGTGCCAGCAGCCCCTACGAGGCGGGAAGCTACAATGAGCAGTTCTTC. The whole variable domain, remainder taken from reference TRBV7-3 and TRBJ2-1, is GAGVSQTPSNKVTEKGKYVELRCDPISGHTALYWYRQSLGQGPEFLIYFQGTGAADDSGLPNDRFFAVRPEGSVSTLKIQRTERGDSAVYLCASSPYEAGSYNEQFFGPGTRLTVL.

This clonotype showed up many times. This chain joins TRBV10-3 and TRBJ1-5, with D unclear. Looked up from germline, CDR1 is ENHRY and CDR2 is SYGVKD. V was cut by 2 bases and J by 3 bases, with 8 bases left in between. The CDR3 is 14 residues long. The CDR3 region has the DNA TGTGCCATCAGTGAGGAAGGCCCCAATCAGCCCCAGCATTTT. This sequence encodes CAISEEGPNQPQHF.

This sequence joins TRBV29-1 and TRBJ1-1, with unresolved D. Trimming shortened V by 4 bases and J by 4 bases, and 16 bases separated the two germline ends. The CDR3 has 14 amino acids. Germline CDR1 and CDR2: SQVTM and ANQGSEA. CDR3: CSVVLAGRSTEAFF. CDR3 coding DNA: TGCAGCGTTGTACTCGCGGGTCGGAGCACTGAAGCTTTCTTT.

The chain recombines TRBV12-3 or TRBV12-4 with TRBJ2-3; 13 bases are shared with TRBD2. With 6 bases clipped from V and 4 bases from J, the junction kept 10 bases outside the gene matches. This CDR3 has 17 amino acids. In nucleotides, the CDR3 is TGTGCCAGCAGCCCCGGACTAGCGGGAGTGCCTGCAGATACGCAGTATTTT. Protein: CASSPGLAGVPADTQYF.

On this clonotype itself: This may come from a read error, since a much larger clone is one base off. This is likely a read error, given that the CDR3 carries no conserved phenylalanine or tryptophan at its end. The chain has TRBV5-1 and TRBJ1-1; D not certain. Germline CDR1 and CDR2: SGHRS and YFSETQ. The CDR3 loop spans 15 amino acids. The V gene lost 0 bases and the J gene lost 1 base, with 10 bases spanning the gap. CDR3 coding DNA: TGCGCCAGCAGCTTGGATGCCACGGGGAACACTGAAGCTTTCTTG. This gives the protein CASSLDATGNTEAFL.

This clonotype has a single count. This may stem from a read error, because a much larger clone lies one nucleotide away. The chain couples TRBV12-3 or TRBV12-4 to TRBJ1-1; D not certain. The CDR3 runs to 12 residues. CDR3 nucleotide sequence: TGTGCCAGCAGTTTATCGAACGCTGAAGCTTTCTTT. Residues: CASSLSNAEAFF.

This clonotype was recorded many times. In DNA form, the CDR3 reads TGTGCCATCAGTGAGTCGAGAGCCGCTAGCGGGGGCCGGGAGACCCAGTACTTC. It codes for CAISESRAASGGRETQYF. The V and J genes are TRBV10-3 and TRBJ2-5, with 10 bases matching TRBD2. CDR3 length: 18 residues. V lost 0 bases to trimming and J lost 5 bases; unmatched junction nucleotides: 12. Germline V gene sequence: CDR1 ENHRY, CDR2 SYGVKD.

In nucleotides, the CDR3 is TGTGCCAGCAGCCAAGCAGCGGGACTAGCGTCCGGGGAGCTGTTTTTT. Translated, it gives CASSQAAGLASGELFF. The chain has TRBV3-1 and TRBJ2-2; 10 bases map to TRBD2. V gave up 1 base and J gave up 6 bases; unmatched junction bases: 5. CDR1 and CDR2 from the germline V gene are LGHDT and YNNKEL (reference sequence). This CDR3 spans 16 amino acids.

Concerning this clonotype: Being one base from a much bigger clone, this may be a read error. The chain couples TRBV7-8 to TRBJ2-1; either TRBD1 or TRBD2 may supply D (6 bases each). The germline V gene encodes CDR1 SGHVS and CDR2 FQNEAQ. This CDR3 has 15 amino acids. DNA of the CDR3: TGTGCCAGCAGAAAAGGGGGGAGCTCCCACAATGAGCAGTTCTTC. It is translated as CASRKGGSSHNEQFF.

The chain carries TRBV14 and TRBJ2-5; TRBD2 matches 8 bases. V was clipped by 4 bases and J by 0 bases; unmatched bases: 13. CDR1 is SGHDN and CDR2 is FVKESK in the germline V gene. This CDR3 is built from 18 residues. The CDR3 DNA is TGTGCCAGCAGCCCCGGGCGGACTGGCGGGAGGTACCAAGAGACCCAGTACTTC. Protein product: CASSPGRTGGRYQETQYF.

This clonotype was picked up a small number of times. CDR3 residues: CASSWEGRNQPQHF. CDR3 sequence (DNA): TGCGCCAGCAGCTGGGAGGGGAGGAATCAGCCCCAGCATTTT. The chain uses TRBV5-1 and TRBJ1-5; the D gene is possibly TRBD1 (5 bases). Trimming stripped 3 bases from V and 4 bases from J, with 11 bases between. This CDR3 spans 14 amino acids. CDR1 is SGHRS, CDR2 YFSETQ, per germline.

About this clonotype: A much larger clone is a single base away; this may be a read error. J is TRBJ1-2 and V is TRBV29-1; 10 bases fit TRBD1. CDR1 is SQVTM and CDR2 is ANQGSEA in the germline V gene. The CDR3 contains 16 residues. In nucleotides, the CDR3 is TGCAACGTTGGGCTCCGGGACAGGGGATATTTGGAAGGCTACACCTTC. This translates into CNVGLRDRGYLEGYTF.

The chain links TRBV10-3 to TRBJ2-3, with TRBD2 identical over 10 bases. Germline V gives CDR1 ENHRY, CDR2 SYGVKD. V was clipped by 1 base and J by 9 bases; unmatched bases: 4. The CDR3 totals 14 residues. The CDR3 here is CAISELLAGGTQYF. The CDR3 nucleotides are TGTGCCATCAGTGAGTTGTTAGCGGGAGGCACGCAGTATTTT.

The chain carries TRBV10-3 and TRBJ1-2; D uncertain. Trimming stripped 0 bases from V and 10 bases from J, with 12 bases between. The CDR3 length is 13 residues. The germline V gene has CDR1 ENHRY and CDR2 SYGVKD. CDR3 loop: CAISESQSSDYTF. The DNA for the CDR3 is TGTGCCATCAGTGAGTCTCAAAGCTCCGACTACACCTTC.

In this sample, this clonotype turned up many times. V gene TRBV3-1 combines with J gene TRBJ1-2; D is unresolved. V was clipped by 0 bases and J by 8 bases, with 13 bases between them. Germline V gene data show CDR1 as LGHDT and CDR2 as YNNKEL (reference sequence). The CDR3 is 14 residues long. The CDR3 DNA reads as TGTGCCAGCAGCCAAGATCAAGCTCGCTTCGGCTACACCTTC. Translation gives CASSQDQARFGYTF. The entire variable domain, with the rest obtained from reference TRBV3-1 and TRBJ1-2, is as follows: DTAVSQTPKYLVTQMGNDKSIKCEQNLGHDTMYWYKQDSKKFLKIMFSYNNKELIINETVPNRFSPKSPDKAHLNLHINSLELGDSAVYFCASSQDQARFGYTFGSGTRLTVV.

This clonotype has a count of ten or more. This rearrangement joins TRBV21-1 to TRBJ2-3. TRBV21-1 is assigned pseudogene status. The CDR3 is 13 amino acids. The CDR3 is CARNKGYTDTQYF. DNA for the CDR3: TGTGCCAGGAACAAGGGTTACACAGATACGCAGTATTTT.

Only a few counts were recorded for this clonotype. The J gene is TRBJ2-1, the V gene TRBV12-5; 10 nucleotides align to TRBD2. The V segment lost 3 bases and the J segment 3 bases; nucleotides outside the gene matches: 8. Germline V lookup: CDR1 LGHNT, CDR2 FRNRAP. This CDR3 is 17 amino acids long. The CDR3 loop is CASGFRIAGGLYNEQFF. The CDR3 DNA reads as TGTGCTAGTGGTTTCCGAATAGCGGGGGGCCTCTACAATGAGCAGTTCTTC.

The chain has TRBV5-1 and TRBJ2-5; possible D gene TRBD1, 6 bases. V was clipped by 3 bases and J by 3 bases, with 15 bases between them. CDR1 is SGHRS, CDR2 YFSETQ, per germline. CDR3 length: 15 amino acids. For the CDR3, the DNA is TGCGCCAGCAGCTGGCGGACAGCGCCTGAAGAGACCCAGTACTTC. Its protein is CASSWRTAPEETQYF.

J is TRBJ1-4 and V is TRBV4-2; no reliable D call. Germline loops: CDR1 LGHNA, CDR2 YNFKEQ. Trimming took 4 bases from V and 5 from J, leaving 5 bases between them. This CDR3 contains 12 residues. CDR3 in amino acids: CASSPSNEKLFF. The CDR3 DNA sequence: TGTGCCAGCAGCCCTTCAAATGAAAAACTGTTTTTT.